The 28 T cell receptor beta chains reported below all come from one sample, sequenced in a study of shared clonotypes between healthy human individuals. The protocol was immunoSEQ multiplex PCR, while the TCRdb copy is restricted to in-frame clones and leaves out a portion. Among a few million clones listed, 90% to 96% were seen once. The material sequenced was naive CD4+ T cells sorted from blood. This sample's subset: CD45RA+ positively selected. The receptor set was obtained from a man in his late teens or twenties in good health.

J is TRBJ1-6 and V is TRBV7-3; D is unresolved. Germline loops: CDR1 SGHTA, CDR2 FQGTGA. This CDR3 is built from 13 residues. Trimming pared 2 bases from V and 6 bases from J, leaving 5 bases between. The chain's CDR3 is CASSLGSNSPLHF. Written as DNA, the CDR3 is TGTGCCAGCAGCTTAGGCAGTAATTCACCCCTCCACTTT.

As concerns this clone: This same CDR3 is encoded by further DNA sequences in the sample. The chain combines TRBV30 with TRBJ1-5, with no clear D. Deletions cut 0 bases from V and 4 bases from J, with 10 bases between. Germline CDR1 reads GTSNPN; CDR2 reads SVGIG (reference sequence). The CDR3 spans 14 residues. The CDR3 protein is CAWSVAGSNQPQHF. The CDR3 DNA reads TGTGCCTGGAGTGTGGCCGGGTCTAATCAGCCCCAGCATTTT.

Note on this clone: In the same sample, other DNA sequences code for this CDR3. The chain couples TRBV18 to TRBJ2-5, with D uncertain. In germline, CDR1 is KGHSH, CDR2 LQKENI. V lost 0 bases, J lost 2 bases, and 7 bases lay in between. The CDR3 totals 14 residues. Here the CDR3 reads CASSPPNGQETQYF. The CDR3, as DNA: TGTGCCAGCTCACCACCTAACGGACAAGAGACCCAGTACTTC.

V and J are TRBV6-5 and TRBJ2-2, with 11 bases identical to TRBD1. The CDR3 contains 15 residues. J gave up 7 bases and V 6 bases, and 7 bases lay outside the gene matches. Per the germline V gene, CDR1 is MNHEY and CDR2 is SVGAGI. The CDR3 DNA follows: TGTGCCAGCAGGGACAGGGGGCTCGGGGGCGGGGAGCTGTTTTTT. Translating gives CASRDRGLGGGELFF.

The V gene is TRBV11-2, the J gene TRBJ2-3; either TRBD1 or TRBD2 may fit D (5 bases each). The V end was cut by 1 base, the J end by 5 bases, with 13 bases between. Germline V gene sequence: CDR1 SGHAT, CDR2 FQNNGV. This CDR3 has 15 residues. CDR3 loop: CASSLAGAPGDTQYF. CDR3 in DNA: TGTGCCAGCAGCTTAGCCGGGGCCCCCGGAGATACGCAGTATTTT. Together with reference TRBV11-2 and TRBJ2-3, the CDR3 gives the full variable domain: EAGVAQSPRYKIIEKRQSVAFWCNPISGHATLYWYQQILGQGPKLLIQFQNNGVVDDSQLPKDRFSAERLKGVDSTLKIQPAKLEDSAVYLCASSLAGAPGDTQYFGPGTRLTVL.

This chain uses TRBV9 with TRBJ2-1, with a tentative D call TRBD2 (5 bases). Germline CDR1 SGDLS, CDR2 YYNGEE. The CDR3 is made up of 15 amino acids. Trimming cost V 4 bases and J 8 bases, with 19 bases left between them. The CDR3 coding sequence is TGTGCCAGCAGCCTAAGCGGTCCCCGATCGGATGAGCAGTTCTTC. Amino acid sequence: CASSLSGPRSDEQFF.

The sample holds a few counts of this clone. Other DNA sequences in the same sample also yield this CDR3. The V and J genes are TRBV7-2 and TRBJ2-2, with D perhaps TRBD2 (5 bases). This CDR3 has 13 residues. Trimming removed 1 base from V and 5 bases from J, with 5 bases in between. The germline V gene encodes CDR1 SGHTA and CDR2 FQGNSA. CDR3 sequence (DNA): TGTGCCAGCAGCTTAGGAGGGACCGGGGAGCTGTTTTTT. Its translation is CASSLGGTGELFF.

The J gene is TRBJ2-5, the V gene TRBV5-1; TRBD1 might be the D (5 bases). The V and J ends lost 6 bases and 2 bases respectively, with 11 bases between them. The CDR3 contains 13 residues. CDR1 is SGHRS, CDR2 YFSETQ, per germline. The CDR3 DNA is TGCGCCAGCACCGAACAGGAACAAGAGACCCAGTACTTC. This gives the protein CASTEQEQETQYF.

The chain is built from TRBV9 and TRBJ2-7; 9 bases agree with TRBD2. V dropped 5 bases and J dropped 0; count of bases not matched to a gene: 3. Germline loops: CDR1 SGDLS, CDR2 YYNGEE. The CDR3 loop spans 14 amino acids. CDR3 in amino acids: CASRPTSGSYEQYF. Here the CDR3 DNA reads TGTGCCAGCAGACCGACTAGCGGCTCCTACGAGCAGTACTTC. Using reference TRBV9 and TRBJ2-7 for the parts outside the CDR3, the full variable domain is DSGVTQTPKHLITATGQRVTLRCSPRSGDLSVYWYQQSLDQGLQFLIQYYNGEERAKGNILERFSAQQFPDLHSELNLSSLELGDSALYFCASRPTSGSYEQYFGPGTRLTVT.

This clone was recorded only once. In DNA form, the CDR3 reads TGTGCCAGCAGTGCGTTGGACGAGCAGTACTTC. This encodes CASSALDEQYF. J is TRBJ2-7 and V is TRBV2; D gene ambiguous. V was cut by 4 bases and J by 5 bases, with 6 bases left in between. From germline, CDR1 is SNHLY and CDR2 FYNNEI. This CDR3 is 11 amino acids long.

The chain combines TRBV11-2 with TRBJ2-3; weak D call: TRBD1 (6 bases). This CDR3 spans 14 amino acids. Germline V gene lookup returns CDR1 SGHAT and CDR2 FQNNGV. Deletions cut 5 bases from V and 5 bases from J, with 14 bases between. Written as DNA, the CDR3 is TGTGCCAGCAGCCCGTCACCAGGGGAAGATACGCAGTATTTT. Protein: CASSPSPGEDTQYF.

The V gene is TRBV30, the J gene TRBJ2-1, with 10 positions matching TRBD2. Trimming cost V 4 bases and J 10 bases; bases outside gene matches: 7. CDR1 is GTSNPN, CDR2 SVGIG, per germline (reference sequence). The CDR3 runs to 13 residues. The DNA for the CDR3 is TGTGCCTGGAAAGCGGGAGGGGAGTTGGAGCAGTTCTTC. Protein: CAWKAGGELEQFF.

This clone was seen a few times. Other nucleotide sequences from this sample produce the same CDR3. The chain employs TRBV19 and TRBJ2-7; the match to TRBD1 covers 9 bases. V lost 1 base, J lost 3 bases, and 1 base stayed unmatched. There are 14 residues in the CDR3. Germline V CDR1 and CDR2: LNHDA, SQIVND (reference sequence). CDR3 coding DNA: TGTGCCAGTAGTATAGGGACAGGGGACTACGAGCAGTACTTC. Translation: CASSIGTGDYEQYF.

This clone appeared a few times. One end of the junction does not line up with germline, which may come from a read error. DNA for the CDR3: TGTGCCAGTAGTATGCCTAACAGGATCATCCACTTC. Protein sequence: CASSMPNRIIHF. The V and J genes are TRBV19 and TRBJ2-7; D might be TRBD1 (5 bases). Per germline, CDR1 LNHDA and CDR2 SQIVND (reference sequence). This CDR3 spans 12 amino acids. Full variable domain (missing parts from reference TRBV19 and TRBJ2-7): DGGITQSPKYLFRKEGQNVTLSCEQNLNHDAMYWYRQDPGQGLRLIYYSQIVNDFQKGDIAEGYSVSREKKESFPLTVTSAQKNPTAFYLCASSMPNRIIHFGPGTRLTVT.

The chain links TRBV10-3 to TRBJ1-1, with D unresolved. Trimming took off 0 bases at V and 1 base at J, with 12 bases between the two ends. The CDR3 loop spans 16 amino acids. CDR1 ENHRY and CDR2 SYGVKD come from the germline V gene. CDR3 protein: CAISESTSGSNTEAFF. The CDR3, as DNA: TGTGCCATCAGTGAGTCGACGTCGGGTTCGAACACTGAAGCTTTCTTT.

The chain's CDR3 is CASTRTGGGGYGYTF. The DNA of the CDR3 is TGTGCCAGCACCCGGACAGGGGGCGGCGGCTATGGCTACACCTTC. V usage is TRBV2 and J usage is TRBJ1-2, with TRBD1 identical over 11 bases. This CDR3 region has 15 residues. The V gene's germline CDR1 is SNHLY and CDR2 FYNNEI. The ends lost 7 bases at V and 4 bases at J; junction bases unmatched: 8.

This CDR3 reads CAWRPQGVSTGELFF. CDR3 nucleotides: TGTGCCTGGAGACCACAGGGGGTCAGCACCGGGGAGCTGTTTTTT. V is TRBV30 and J is TRBJ2-2; 8 bases are shared with TRBD1. With 3 bases clipped from V and 4 bases from J, the junction kept 7 bases outside the gene matches. Looked up from germline, CDR1 is GTSNPN and CDR2 is SVGIG (reference sequence). This CDR3 is 15 amino acids long. The full variable domain, completed using reference TRBV30 and TRBJ2-2, is SQTIHQWPATLVQPVGSPLSLECTVEGTSNPNLYWYRQAAGRGLQLLFYSVGIGQISSEVPQNLSASRPQDRQFILSSKKLLLSDSGFYLCAWRPQGVSTGELFFGEGSRLTVL.

This chain uses TRBV4-3 with TRBJ2-3, with 12 bases aligning to TRBD2. Germline CDR1 LGHNA, CDR2 YSLEER. Trimming at V came to 0 bases and at J to 5 bases, leaving 3 bases not matched to a gene. The CDR3 totals 16 residues. The CDR3 nucleotides are TGCGCCAGCAGCCAAGACCAACTAGCGGGAGGAGATACGCAGTATTTT. Its protein is CASSQDQLAGGDTQYF.

V and J are TRBV28 and TRBJ2-5; perhaps TRBD2 as D (5 bases). Germline V gene data show CDR1 as MDHEN and CDR2 as SYDVKM. V was trimmed by 2 bases and J by 1 base, leaving 8 bases between them. The length of the CDR3 is 14 residues. The CDR3 reads CASSLAGFQETQYF. CDR3 nucleotide sequence: TGTGCCAGCAGTTTAGCGGGTTTCCAAGAGACCCAGTACTTC.

With regard to this clone: The sample carries other DNA sequences with the same CDR3. The chain uses TRBV7-2 and TRBJ2-1; 11 positions match TRBD2. This CDR3 is built from 16 residues. Germline V gives CDR1 SGHTA, CDR2 FQGNSA. Trimming at V came to 3 bases and at J to 5 bases, leaving 6 bases not matched to a gene. The CDR3 spells CASSLSGTSGNNEQFF. CDR3 nucleotide sequence: TGTGCCAGCAGCTTGTCCGGGACTAGCGGAAACAATGAGCAGTTCTTC.

V is TRBV7-9 and J is TRBJ2-5; no reliable D call. The germline V and J ends were trimmed by 5 bases and 4 bases, with 20 bases remaining between them. The length of the CDR3 is 16 residues. From germline, CDR1 is SEHNR and CDR2 FQNEAQ (reference sequence). CDR3 sequence: CASSDALVYSTETQYF. CDR3 coding DNA: TGTGCCAGCAGCGATGCCCTAGTATACTCCACAGAGACCCAGTACTTC. Combining the CDR3 with reference TRBV7-9 and TRBJ2-5 gives the whole variable domain DTGVSQNPRHKITKRGQNVTFRCDPISEHNRLYWYRQTLGQGPEFLTYFQNEAQLEKSRLLSDRFSAERPKGSFSTLEIQRTEQGDSAMYLCASSDALVYSTETQYFGPGTRLLVL.

V is TRBV2 and J is TRBJ1-6; D is perhaps TRBD1 (5 bases). The germline gives CDR1 SNHLY, CDR2 FYNNEI. V was pared by 6 bases and J by 8 bases, with 14 bases between. This CDR3 region has 14 residues. This CDR3 reads CASRSSGYYSPLHF. The CDR3 DNA is TGTGCCAGCAGGTCCTCAGGGTACTATTCACCCCTCCACTTT. Full variable domain (outside the CDR3, taken from reference TRBV2 and TRBJ1-6): EPEVTQTPSHQVTQMGQEVILRCVPISNHLYFYWYRQILGQKVEFLVSFYNNEISEKSEIFDDQFSVERPDGSNFTLKIRSTKLEDSAMYFCASRSSGYYSPLHFGNGTRLTVT.

The V gene is TRBV18, the J gene TRBJ2-1; D possibly matches TRBD1 or TRBD2 (5 bases each). The CDR3 has 16 residues. The V gene lost 3 bases and the J gene lost 4 bases, with 16 bases spanning the gap. Germline CDR1 KGHSH, CDR2 LQKENI. The CDR3 sequence is CASSPGAQEGYNEQFF. CDR3 nucleotide sequence: TGTGCCAGCTCACCCGGGGCGCAAGAAGGGTACAATGAGCAGTTCTTC.

This chain connects TRBV6-4 to TRBJ1-1; no definite D call. Germline CDR1 is MRHNA and CDR2 is SNTAGT. The CDR3 is 16 amino acids. V was cut by 8 bases and J by 3 bases, with 22 bases left in between. CDR3 amino acids: CASGEPLWFPYTEAFF. CDR3 in DNA: TGTGCCAGCGGAGAACCCTTGTGGTTCCCTTACACTGAAGCTTTCTTT.

As to this clone: The sample has other DNA sequences that encode this CDR3 too. This sequence joins TRBV27 and TRBJ1-5, with D possibly being TRBD1 (6 bases). The germline gives CDR1 MNHEY, CDR2 SMNVEV (reference sequence). V shed 1 base and J shed 3 bases, with 10 bases lying between them. There are 15 residues in the CDR3. CDR3 sequence reads: CASSLFRTDNQPQHF. Written as DNA, the CDR3 is TGTGCCAGCAGTTTATTTAGGACAGACAATCAGCCCCAGCATTTT.

The chain employs TRBV7-9 and TRBJ1-1; D gene ambiguous. The CDR3 runs 13 residues. V lost 2 bases and J lost 4, with 8 bases in between. Germline-derived CDR1 and CDR2 are SEHNR and FQNEAQ (reference sequence). CDR3 sequence reads: CASSLSAVTEAFF. The CDR3 bases are TGTGCCAGCAGCTTATCAGCGGTCACTGAAGCTTTCTTT.

The CDR3 DNA sequence: TGTGCCTGGAGGGGACAGACGAATTCACCCCTCCACTTT. Translation gives CAWRGQTNSPLHF. V usage is TRBV30 and J usage is TRBJ1-6; 7 bases map to TRBD1. The germline gives CDR1 GTSNPN, CDR2 SVGIG (reference sequence). V gave up 3 bases and J gave up 7 bases; unmatched junction bases: 3. This CDR3 is 13 amino acids long.

The chain combines TRBV5-6 with TRBJ2-5; D tentatively fits TRBD1 or TRBD2 (5 bases each). CDR3 length: 16 amino acids. Germline assignment: CDR1 SGHDT and CDR2 YYEEEE. V lost 2 bases to trimming and J lost 0 bases, with 14 bases between them. The CDR3 DNA follows: TGTGCCAGCAGCTTTATTCAGGGAGATTACCAAGAGACCCAGTACTTC. It specifies CASSFIQGDYQETQYF.